Below, one T cell receptor beta chain is given with its context. This sample is part of a study of control samples from healthy donors and cancer patients. CDR3 length equals 15 residues. Germline assignment: CDR1 LNHNV and CDR2 YYDKDF (reference sequence). Trimming stripped 4 bases from V and 3 bases from J, with 16 bases between. The assay was immunoSEQ multiplex PCR, and TCRdb's table has in-frame clones only and misses some. Altogether 120,000 or so clones are present, around 87% being singletons, with the ten largest covering approximately 9%. Sequences were obtained from blood. This receptor was taken from a man aged 35 to 55 in good health. The rearrangement links TRBV15 to TRBJ2-7; D call uncertain. This CDR3 reads CATSTPPRGVYEQYF. In DNA, the CDR3 is TGTGCCACCAGCACACCCCCCCGAGGAGTCTACGAGCAGTACTTC. The full variable domain, in which reference TRBV15 and TRBJ2-7 provide the parts outside the CDR3, is DAMVIQNPRYQVTQFGKPVTLSCSQTLNHNVMYWYQQKSSQAPKLLFHYYDKDFNNEADTPDNFQSRRPNTSFCFLDIRSPGLGDTAMYLCATSTPPRGVYEQYFGPGTRLTVT.